Below, 21 T cell receptor beta chains from the same sample are listed, as sequenced in a study of OX40 agonist ivuxolimab in advanced cancers. The assay was immunoSEQ multiplex PCR, and TCRdb's table has in-frame clones only and misses some. The table lists about 73,000 clones, 75% to 95% of them singletons. Material: CD4+ or CD8+ T cells sorted from blood, obtained in a trial of the OX40 agonist ivuxolimab. All receptors come from an adult with an advanced solid tumor such as melanoma, head and neck, liver or kidney cancer.

V usage is TRBV5-6 and J usage is TRBJ2-1; possible D gene TRBD2, 5 bases. Germline V gene data show CDR1 as SGHDT and CDR2 as YYEEEE. Between the trimmed V and J ends, which lost 0 bases and 1 base, there was a span of 5 bases. The CDR3 totals 14 residues. The CDR3 nucleotides are TGTGCCAGCAGCTTGGGGACTTCCTACAATGAGCAGTTCTTC. Its translation: CASSLGTSYNEQFF.

This sequence joins TRBV5-1 and TRBJ2-5, with no clear D. Germline CDR1 reads SGHRS; CDR2 reads YFSETQ. The CDR3 spans 11 residues. The V and J ends lost 0 bases and 5 bases respectively, with 2 bases between them. The chain's CDR3 is CASSLAETQYF. For the CDR3, the DNA is TGCGCCAGCAGCTTGGCTGAGACCCAGTACTTC.

The rearrangement joins TRBV30 to TRBJ2-2; no firm D call. Germline lookup yields CDR1 GTSNPN and CDR2 SVGIG (reference sequence). The CDR3 contains 14 residues. V was trimmed by 8 bases and J by 3 bases, leaving 16 bases between them. The CDR3 spells CAGNAAGYTGELFF. The CDR3 DNA is TGTGCCGGGAATGCGGCAGGCTACACCGGGGAGCTGTTTTTT.

The V and J genes are TRBV6-5 and TRBJ2-7; D is ambiguous. Per the germline V gene, CDR1 is MNHEY and CDR2 is SVGAGI. Deletions cut 6 bases from V and 0 bases from J, with 12 bases between. This CDR3 has 14 residues. DNA of the CDR3: TGTGCCAGCAGGCCACAGTTAAGCTCCTACGAGCAGTACTTC. This sequence encodes CASRPQLSSYEQYF.

CDR3 region: CASSSPGSRDTQYF. The CDR3 DNA sequence: TGCGCCAGCAGCTCTCCCGGGAGTCGAGATACGCAGTATTTT. The chain is built from TRBV4-3 and TRBJ2-3; D possibly corresponds to TRBD2 (6 bases). Germline CDR1 LGHNA, CDR2 YSLEER. V was clipped by 5 bases and J by 5 bases, with 14 bases between them. The CDR3 length is 14 residues.

V and J are TRBV20-1 and TRBJ1-1, with D possibly being TRBD1 (6 bases). The CDR3 covers 11 residues. The germline CDR1 and CDR2 sequences are DFQATT and SNEGSKA (reference sequence). Trimming pared 7 bases from V and 8 bases from J, leaving 14 bases between. This CDR3 is CSGTPGQEAFF. The CDR3 DNA sequence: TGCAGTGGTACTCCGGGACAAGAAGCTTTCTTT.

The chain carries TRBV28 and TRBJ1-4, with 9 bases aligning to TRBD1. The CDR3 is 15 residues long. With 3 bases clipped from V and 7 bases from J, the junction kept 6 bases outside the gene matches. Per germline, CDR1 MDHEN and CDR2 SYDVKM. The CDR3 nucleotides read TGTGCCAGCAGTTTGGGGGCGACAGGGGGTGAAAAACTGTTTTTT. Translating gives CASSLGATGGEKLFF.

This clone was counted between two and nine times. V and J are TRBV30 and TRBJ1-1; 7 bases are shared with TRBD1. The V gene's germline CDR1 is GTSNPN and CDR2 SVGIG (reference sequence). After removal of 7 bases from V and 1 base from J, the junction contained 6 bases not matched to a gene. The CDR3 contains 13 residues. The CDR3 is CASTGIGNTEAFF. In nucleotides, the CDR3 is TGTGCCTCGACAGGGATAGGGAACACTGAAGCTTTCTTT.

This sequence joins TRBV6-6 and TRBJ2-5, with TRBD2 matching over 9 bases. CDR1 and CDR2 from the germline V gene are MNHNY and SVGAGI (reference sequence). The CDR3 covers 14 residues. Germline trimming cut 1 base from V and 5 bases from J; bases unmatched to any gene: 2. CDR3 in DNA: TGTGCCAGCAGTTACTTAGCGGGAGTTGAGACCCAGTACTTC. It is translated as CASSYLAGVETQYF.

J is TRBJ1-3 and V is TRBV7-9, with a tentative D call TRBD1 (6 bases). This CDR3 comprises 15 residues. Looked up from germline, CDR1 is SEHNR and CDR2 is FQNEAQ (reference sequence). V lost 1 base to trimming and J lost 1 base, with 8 bases between them. The CDR3 sequence is CASSLDRVSGNTIYF. CDR3 nucleotides: TGTGCCAGCAGCTTAGACAGGGTGTCTGGAAACACCATATATTTT. Together with reference TRBV7-9 and TRBJ1-3, the CDR3 gives the full variable domain: DTGVSQNPRHKITKRGQNVTFRCDPISEHNRLYWYRQTLGQGPEFLTYFQNEAQLEKSRLLSDRFSAERPKGSFSTLEIQRTEQGDSAMYLCASSLDRVSGNTIYFGEGSWLTVV.

This sequence joins TRBV6-4 and TRBJ2-2, with D perhaps TRBD2 (6 bases). Germline V CDR1 and CDR2: MRHNA, SNTAGT. CDR3 length equals 17 residues. Between the trimmed V and J ends, which lost 3 bases and 5 bases, there was a span of 19 bases. The CDR3 protein is CASSEAPATRQTGELFF. CDR3 nucleotide sequence: TGTGCCAGCAGTGAAGCACCGGCGACTAGGCAAACCGGGGAGCTGTTTTTT.

This clone was observed a single time. The J gene is TRBJ1-1, the V gene TRBV7-8; no firm D call. The CDR3 extends over 12 amino acids. In germline, CDR1 is SGHVS, CDR2 FQNEAQ. V was clipped by 5 bases and J by 4 bases, with 8 bases between them. CDR3 nucleotide sequence: TGTGCCAGCAGCCCCTTGGCCACTGAAGCTTTCTTT. It codes for CASSPLATEAFF.

The rearrangement joins TRBV9 to TRBJ1-4; tentative D call: TRBD1 (5 bases). Germline loops: CDR1 SGDLS, CDR2 YYNGEE. CDR3 length equals 16 residues. Trimming cost V 4 bases and J 0 bases, with 13 bases left between them. CDR3 coding DNA: TGTGCCAGCAGCCGTTCCACAGGCGCAACTAATGAAAAACTGTTTTTT. Its protein is CASSRSTGATNEKLFF.

The chain has TRBV14 and TRBJ1-4; maybe TRBD1 (6 bases). Germline V gene sequence: CDR1 SGHDN, CDR2 FVKESK. V lost 4 bases to trimming and J lost 3 bases, with 12 bases between them. This CDR3 is built from 15 residues. The CDR3 DNA reads as TGTGCCAGCAGCCGAACAGGGAGACCTAATGAAAAACTGTTTTTT. It specifies CASSRTGRPNEKLFF. The variable domain in full, with the rest retrieved from reference TRBV14 and TRBJ1-4, is EAGVTQFPSHSVIEKGQTVTLRCDPISGHDNLYWYRRVMGKEIKFLLHFVKESKQDESGMPNNRFLAERTGGTYSTLKVQPAELEDSGVYFCASSRTGRPNEKLFFGSGTQLSVL.

V and J are TRBV2 and TRBJ2-7; D may be TRBD1 (5 bases). Germline V gene lookup returns CDR1 SNHLY and CDR2 FYNNEI. The CDR3 contains 14 residues. Trimming shortened V by 4 bases and J by 3 bases, and 13 bases separated the two germline ends. CDR3 in DNA: TGTGCCAGCAGTGGTCAGGGCTCATTCTACGAGCAGTACTTC. Amino acids: CASSGQGSFYEQYF.

V and J are TRBV12-2 and TRBJ2-7. TRBV12-2 is given as a pseudogene. CDR3 size: 15 residues. Here the CDR3 DNA reads TGTGCAAGTTGCGGAAGGTGCAGGACGACCTACGAGCAGTACTTC. It codes for CASCGRCRTTYEQYF.

V usage is TRBV23-1 and J usage is TRBJ2-1; D ambiguous. TRBV23-1 counts as an open reading frame of uncertain function. This CDR3 has 14 amino acids. V lost 7 bases, J lost 11 bases, and 21 bases lay in between. The CDR3 here is CASNSDCTTFQQFF. The DNA for the CDR3 is TGCGCCAGCAATTCCGACTGCACTACGTTTCAGCAGTTCTTC.

The J gene is TRBJ2-1, the V gene TRBV4-1, with D perhaps matching TRBD1 (5 bases). V gave up 5 bases and J gave up 4 bases, with 15 bases separating them. Germline lookup yields CDR1 MGHRA and CDR2 YSYEKL. The CDR3 is made up of 15 amino acids. In DNA, the CDR3 is TGCGCCAGCAGCACTCCAGGGTTGGTGTACAATGAGCAGTTCTTC. Its protein product is CASSTPGLVYNEQFF.

This chain links TRBV28 with TRBJ2-5; TRBD1 aligns across 10 bases. The germline V gene has CDR1 MDHEN and CDR2 SYDVKM. CDR3 length: 16 amino acids. The ends lost 3 bases at V and 7 bases at J; junction bases unmatched: 11. In DNA form, the CDR3 reads TGTGCCAGCAGTTTGGGGGACAGGGGCCCCTCAGGGACCCAGTACTTC. This encodes CASSLGDRGPSGTQYF.

V and J are TRBV6-5 and TRBJ1-5; tentatively, D is TRBD1 (5 bases). The CDR3 is made up of 14 amino acids. Looked up from germline, CDR1 is MNHEY and CDR2 is SVGAGI. V lost 6 bases and J lost 1, with 10 bases in between. CDR3 bases: TGTGCCAGCAGGGCGGGACGAAGCAATCAGCCCCAGCATTTT. Translating gives CASRAGRSNQPQHF.

This clone was detected a few times. The chain uses TRBV28 and TRBJ1-1, with 12 bases aligning to TRBD1. J gave up 5 bases and V 6 bases, and 7 bases lay outside the gene matches. CDR3 size: 15 residues. CDR1 and CDR2 from the germline V gene are MDHEN and SYDVKM. The CDR3 sequence: CASREWDRGRTEAFF. The CDR3 DNA reads TGTGCCAGCAGAGAGTGGGACAGGGGGCGGACTGAAGCTTTCTTT. The full variable domain, with the rest looked up from reference TRBV28 and TRBJ1-1, is DVKVTQSSRYLVKRTGEKVFLECVQDMDHENMFWYRQDPGLGLRLIYFSYDVKMKEKGDIPEGYSVSREKKERFSLILESASTNQTSMYLCASREWDRGRTEAFFGQGTRLTVV.